This is a list of T cell receptor beta chains from one sample in a study of T cells in Graves' hyperthyroidism and ophthalmopathy. From the multiplex PCR reads, TCRdb called clonotypes with MiXCR, one entry per CDR3 protein. The table shows some 360,000 distinct CDR3 sequences, with about a sixth occurring only once. Sequencing was carried out using blood. The receptors shown here come from a woman between 40 and 50 years old with Graves' ophthalmopathy. Each CDR3 is given with its conserved first and last residue. D genes are given only for firm matches. A row's size may be missing; if present it is once, few, many or a size class.

clone_size d_call j_call v_call cdr3_aa cdr3_nt
many TRBD2 TRBJ2-5 TRBV6-5 CASTPGLAGGETQYF TGTGCCAGCACTCCGGGTCTAGCGGGTGGAGAGACCCAGTACTTC
. . TRBJ2-4 TRBV7-2 CASSLVATKGNIQYF TGTGCCAGCAGCTTAGTCGCCACAAAGGGAAACATTCAGTACTTC
many . TRBJ1-5 TRBV10-3 CAISGGEQGIGNQPQHF TGTGCCATCAGTGGAGGGGAACAGGGTATAGGAAATCAGCCCCAGCATTTT
many . TRBJ1-1 TRBV12-3/TRBV12-4 CASSLPRGTDTEAFF TGTGCCAGCAGTTTACCCCGGGGTACGGACACTGAAGCTTTCTTT
. . TRBJ2-1 TRBV19 CASSTYSSDRLLYNEQFF TGTGCCAGTAGTACATACTCTAGCGACCGACTACTATACAATGAGCAGTTCTTC
. . TRBJ1-5 TRBV10-3 CAISDGRQPQHF TGTGCCATCAGTGACGGGAGGCAGCCCCAGCATTTT
many TRBD1 TRBJ1-2 TRBV28 CASRPQGYYGYTF TGTGCCAGCAGACCACAGGGGTACTATGGCTACACCTTC
. . TRBJ2-2 TRBV6-2/TRBV6-3 CASASADFTNTGELFF TGTGCCAGCGCCTCAGCGGACTTCACGAACACCGGGGAGCTGTTTTTT
many . TRBJ1-3 TRBV2 CASSGRQAFSGNTIYF TGTGCCAGCAGTGGGAGACAGGCTTTCTCTGGAAACACCATATATTTT
few TRBD1 TRBJ2-5 TRBV3-1 CASILTGQDKKETQYF TGTGCCAGCATTCTCACGGGACAGGATAAAAAAGAGACCCAGTACTTC
many . TRBJ2-6 TRBV20-1 CSARVGGSGANVLTF TGCAGTGCTAGAGTTGGTGGGTCAGGGGCCAACGTCCTGACTTTC
many . TRBJ2-2 TRBV27 CASSWGSSTGELFF TGTGCCAGCAGTTGGGGGTCCAGCACCGGGGAGCTGTTTTTT
. TRBD1 TRBJ1-1 TRBV2 CASSDRGSGTEAFF TGTGCCAGCAGCGACAGGGGATCGGGCACTGAAGCTTTCTTT
many . TRBJ1-5 TRBV6-9 CASSPGSLHF TGTGCCAGCAGTCCAGGGAGCCTGCATTTT
many . TRBJ2-5 TRBV30 CAWTRGRLQETQYF TGTGCCTGGACCCGGGGGAGACTGCAAGAGACCCAGTACTTC
. . TRBJ1-2 TRBV12-3/TRBV12-4 CASSFSNGYTF TGTGCCAGCAGTTTTTCGAATGGCTACACCTTC
. . TRBJ2-5 TRBV12-3/TRBV12-4 CASTTLLLGGETQYF TGTGCCAGCACAACACTTCTTTTAGGAGGCGAGACCCAGTACTTC
many . TRBJ1-1 TRBV7-2 CASSSAQGINTEAFF TGTGCCAGCAGCTCAGCTCAGGGAATAAACACTGAAGCTTTCTTT
many TRBD1 TRBJ2-7 TRBV28 CASTQGAGIYEQYF TGTGCCAGCACCCAGGGGGCAGGAATCTACGAGCAGTACTTC
many . TRBJ2-5 TRBV6-1 CASLMTTQGETQYF TGTGCCAGCTTGATGACGACTCAGGGGGAGACCCAGTACTTC
. TRBD1 TRBJ1-2 TRBV7-9 CASSSKGQGVGYTF TGTGCCAGCAGCTCGAAGGGACAGGGGGTCGGCTACACCTTC
many . TRBJ1-3 TRBV19 CASSMRQGLNTIYF TGTGCCAGTAGTATGCGGCAGGGTCTGAACACCATATATTTT
. . TRBJ2-2 TRBV28 CASSYSRVVTGELFF TGTGCCAGCAGTTACTCGCGCGTAGTCACCGGGGAGCTGTTTTTT
many TRBD1 TRBJ1-1 TRBV6-1 CASRGGLTGASGAFF TGTGCCAGCAGAGGCGGCCTGACAGGGGCGTCCGGAGCTTTCTTT
many TRBD2 TRBJ2-5 TRBV6-1 CASSKSTSGQETQYF TGTGCCAGCAGTAAATCCACTAGCGGACAAGAGACCCAGTACTTC
. TRBD1 TRBJ1-2 TRBV30 CAWRGQGRHGYTF TGTGCCTGGAGGGGACAGGGGAGGCATGGCTACACCTTC
. . TRBJ2-2 TRBV5-1 CASSLVEAYTGELFF TGCGCCAGCAGCTTGGTTGAGGCGTACACCGGGGAGCTGTTTTTT